The 7 T cell receptor beta chains given below trace back to one sample, sequenced in a study of cytomegalovirus exposure and HLA in healthy donors. This table comes from immunoSEQ multiplex PCR, and its TCRdb copy is limited to in-frame clones, with some not included. Of approximately 230,000 clones listed, about 90% were seen once; the top ten hold more than 10%. The specimen sequenced was PBMCs. These receptors came from a man aged 18 to 29 in good health and CMV-seropositive.

The V gene is TRBV6-5, the J gene TRBJ2-1; D remains ambiguous. The CDR3 loop spans 13 amino acids. Germline CDR1 MNHEY, CDR2 SVGAGI. V dropped 5 bases and J dropped 10 bases, with 15 bases sitting between them. CDR3 sequence (DNA): TGTGCCAGCAGTGGCTTGATAAAGGGCGAGCAGTTCTTC. Translation: CASSGLIKGEQFF.

The rearrangement links TRBV5-1 to TRBJ2-7; possibly TRBD1 for D (5 bases). CDR3 length: 14 amino acids. V gave up 1 base and J gave up 4 bases, with 12 bases separating them. CDR1 SGHRS and CDR2 YFSETQ come from the germline V gene. The CDR3 loop reads CASSLYSGAYEQYF. The DNA of the CDR3 is TGCGCCAGCAGCTTGTATAGTGGGGCTTACGAGCAGTACTTC.

CDR3 DNA: TGTGCCAGCAGCTTAGGTTATTTCGGGACCCAGTACTTC. It codes for CASSLGYFGTQYF. V and J are TRBV7-2 and TRBJ2-5; D gene unclear. The CDR3 is 13 amino acids. Germline CDR1 and CDR2: SGHTA and FQGNSA. Trimming took off 1 base at V and 7 bases at J, with 10 bases between the two ends.

V gene TRBV9 combines with J gene TRBJ1-2; 9 nucleotides align to TRBD1. CDR1 and CDR2 (germline): SGDLS, YYNGEE. With V trimmed by 3 bases and J by 5 bases, 8 bases remained unmatched. The CDR3 has 15 amino acids. The CDR3 protein is CASSAKQGAGYGYTF. The CDR3 DNA follows: TGTGCCAGCAGCGCAAAACAGGGGGCTGGATATGGCTACACCTTC.

V usage is TRBV2 and J usage is TRBJ2-7; 9 bases line up with TRBD1. This CDR3 has 14 amino acids. After removal of 6 bases from V and 5 bases from J, the junction contained 8 bases not matched to a gene. The germline V gene has CDR1 SNHLY and CDR2 FYNNEI. CDR3 sequence: CASRPGQGKHEQYF. Here the CDR3 DNA reads TGTGCCAGCAGACCGGGACAGGGAAAGCACGAGCAGTACTTC.

The chain has TRBV9 and TRBJ2-1; the D gene is possibly TRBD2 (6 bases). V was clipped by 0 bases and J by 10 bases, with 14 bases between them. CDR1 and CDR2 (germline): SGDLS, YYNGEE. The CDR3 is 14 amino acids. Here the CDR3 reads CASSVVFGAGEQFF. CDR3 in DNA: TGTGCCAGCAGCGTAGTATTCGGGGCGGGGGAGCAGTTCTTC.

This rearrangement joins TRBV7-9 to TRBJ1-2; no reliable D call. This CDR3 has 12 amino acids. CDR1 is SEHNR and CDR2 is FQNEAQ in the germline V gene (reference sequence). V gave up 5 bases and J gave up 5 bases, with 9 bases separating them. CDR3 sequence: CASSKEGYGYTF. CDR3 sequence (DNA): TGTGCCAGCAGCAAGGAAGGGTATGGCTACACCTTC. The full variable domain, completed using reference TRBV7-9 and TRBJ1-2, is DTGVSQNPRHKITKRGQNVTFRCDPISEHNRLYWYRQTLGQGPEFLTYFQNEAQLEKSRLLSDRFSAERPKGSFSTLEIQRTEQGDSAMYLCASSKEGYGYTFGSGTRLTVV.